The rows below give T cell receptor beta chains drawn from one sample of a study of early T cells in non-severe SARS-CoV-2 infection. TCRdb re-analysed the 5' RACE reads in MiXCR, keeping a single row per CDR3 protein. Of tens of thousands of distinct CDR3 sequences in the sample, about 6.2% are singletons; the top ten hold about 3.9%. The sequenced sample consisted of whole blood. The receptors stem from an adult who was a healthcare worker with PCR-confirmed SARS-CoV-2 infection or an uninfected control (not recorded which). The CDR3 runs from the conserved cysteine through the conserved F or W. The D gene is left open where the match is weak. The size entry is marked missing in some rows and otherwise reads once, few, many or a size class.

cdr3_nt: TGTGCCATCAGACCGGACACCGTCAATATCAACACTGAAGCTTTCTTT; cdr3_aa: CAIRPDTVNINTEAFF; d_call: .; v_call: TRBV10-3; clone_size: few; j_call: TRBJ1-1
cdr3_nt: TGCGCCAGCAGCTTAAAGGGAGCGGGGGCCAACGTCCTGACTTTC; cdr3_aa: CASSLKGAGANVLTF; d_call: .; v_call: TRBV5-1; clone_size: .; j_call: TRBJ2-6
cdr3_nt: TGCAGTGCTAGAACGGGGGCCGAGGAGGAGACCCAGTACTTC; cdr3_aa: CSARTGAEEETQYF; d_call: .; v_call: TRBV20-1; clone_size: .; j_call: TRBJ2-5
cdr3_nt: TGTGCCATCCGCAGGGCTAGCAATCAGCCCCAGCATTTT; cdr3_aa: CAIRRASNQPQHF; d_call: .; v_call: TRBV6-1; clone_size: many; j_call: TRBJ1-5
cdr3_nt: TGCAGTGCCAGAGGACGGAGCCTTCCCACAGATACGCAGTATTTT; cdr3_aa: CSARGRSLPTDTQYF; d_call: .; v_call: TRBV20-1; clone_size: many; j_call: TRBJ2-3
cdr3_nt: TGTGCCAGCAGCCTGACAGGGGCATCTTACAATGAGCAGTTCTTC; cdr3_aa: CASSLTGASYNEQFF; d_call: TRBD1; v_call: TRBV5-5; clone_size: many; j_call: TRBJ2-1
cdr3_nt: TGCAGCGTTGCTCCTGAGGATACGCAGTATTTT; cdr3_aa: CSVAPEDTQYF; d_call: .; v_call: TRBV29-1; clone_size: many; j_call: TRBJ2-3
cdr3_nt: TGTGCCAGCAGTCCCGACTCTGGGGCCAACGTCCTGACTTTC; cdr3_aa: CASSPDSGANVLTF; d_call: .; v_call: TRBV6-2/TRBV6-3; clone_size: many; j_call: TRBJ2-6
cdr3_nt: TGCGCCAGCAGCTGGTCGTTCACCGGGGAGCTGTTTTTT; cdr3_aa: CASSWSFTGELFF; d_call: .; v_call: TRBV5-1; clone_size: many; j_call: TRBJ2-2
cdr3_nt: TGTGCCAGCAGCTTGAACATCCTTGCTCAGGGGTTGAGCACTGAAGCTTTCTTT; cdr3_aa: CASSLNILAQGLSTEAFF; d_call: .; v_call: TRBV5-6; clone_size: many; j_call: TRBJ1-1
cdr3_nt: TGTGCCAGCAGTTTGACAAGTTCCTACGAGCAGTACTTC; cdr3_aa: CASSLTSSYEQYF; d_call: .; v_call: TRBV27; clone_size: many; j_call: TRBJ2-7